Shown below are 19 T cell receptor beta chains from a single sample sequenced in a study of cytomegalovirus exposure and HLA in healthy donors. The PCR contained 60 Vbeta and 13 Jbeta primers. The repertoire was sequenced with immunoSEQ multiplex PCR; TCRdb's copy has only in-frame clones and lacks some. This table holds 200,000 to 250,000 clones. Material for sequencing was PBMCs. These receptors all come from a girl aged 2 to 9 in good health and CMV-seropositive.

The CDR3 region is CASGIAISYNEQFF. As DNA, the CDR3 is TGTGCCAGCGGAATAGCGATCTCCTACAATGAGCAGTTCTTC. V and J are TRBV6-5 and TRBJ2-1, with D perhaps matching TRBD2 (5 bases). The germline V and J ends were trimmed by 8 bases and 0 bases, with 11 bases remaining between them. The CDR3 extends over 14 amino acids. The germline gives CDR1 MNHEY, CDR2 SVGAGI.

The chain joins TRBV7-9 to TRBJ2-4; 8 positions match TRBD2. Per the germline V gene, CDR1 is SEHNR and CDR2 is FQNEAQ (reference sequence). Trimming cost V 0 bases and J 0 bases; bases outside gene matches: 7. The CDR3 has 18 amino acids. For the CDR3, the DNA is TGTGCCAGCAGCTTAGCGCGGGAGGAGGGAATAGCCAAAAACATTCAGTACTTC. Translated: CASSLAREEGIAKNIQYF.

V and J are TRBV19 and TRBJ1-1; D is possibly TRBD1 (6 bases). The V gene's germline CDR1 is LNHDA and CDR2 SQIVND (reference sequence). The V and J ends lost 5 bases and 0 bases respectively, with 13 bases between them. The CDR3 is 15 amino acids. CDR3 region: CASSPRGQMNTEAFF. Written as DNA, the CDR3 is TGTGCCAGTAGTCCACGGGGACAAATGAACACTGAAGCTTTCTTT.

This chain uses TRBV28 with TRBJ2-1; 9 nucleotides line up with TRBD2. This CDR3 spans 12 amino acids. J was trimmed by 9 bases and V by 8 bases; bases with no gene match: 5. Germline-derived CDR1 and CDR2 are MDHEN and SYDVKM. This CDR3 is CASGLAGTEQFF. The DNA of the CDR3 is TGTGCCAGCGGTCTAGCGGGGACTGAGCAGTTCTTC.

The chain carries TRBV19 and TRBJ2-5, with 8 nucleotides matching TRBD2. This CDR3 is 15 amino acids long. The ends lost 0 bases at V and 5 bases at J; junction bases unmatched: 5. The germline V gene encodes CDR1 LNHDA and CDR2 SQIVND (reference sequence). The CDR3 sequence: CASSIDREGGETQYF. The CDR3 DNA follows: TGTGCCAGTAGTATAGATCGGGAGGGAGGGGAGACCCAGTACTTC.

V is TRBV4-1 and J is TRBJ2-4; D remains ambiguous. Germline V CDR1 and CDR2: MGHRA, YSYEKL. The CDR3 runs to 14 residues. V lost 1 base and J 3 bases, leaving 7 bases between the germline ends. CDR3 sequence: CASSQVTRKNIQYF. The CDR3 nucleotides are TGCGCCAGCAGCCAAGTCACGCGCAAAAACATTCAGTACTTC.

The chain carries TRBV19 and TRBJ2-2; D remains unclear. Trimming left V 1 base short and J 4 bases short, with 7 bases between. Germline V lookup: CDR1 LNHDA, CDR2 SQIVND (reference sequence). This CDR3 has 14 amino acids. In DNA form, the CDR3 reads TGTGCCAGTAGTATAGTAGGCGGCACCGGGGAGCTGTTTTTT. Amino acids: CASSIVGGTGELFF.

V is TRBV4-1 and J is TRBJ1-1; D is unclear. Trimming removed 1 base at V and 3 bases at J, with 9 bases between. CDR1 is MGHRA, CDR2 YSYEKL, per germline. The CDR3 sequence is 14 residues long. In DNA form, the CDR3 reads TGCGCCAGCAGCCAAGGGGCTATTTACACTGAAGCTTTCTTT. Amino acids: CASSQGAIYTEAFF.

V usage is TRBV9 and J usage is TRBJ1-3, with D possibly TRBD1 on 5 matching bases. CDR3 length: 13 residues. Germline CDR1 is SGDLS and CDR2 is YYNGEE. The V gene lost 3 bases and the J gene lost 6 bases, with 10 bases spanning the gap. The CDR3 region has the DNA TGTGCCAGCAGCGGCAAGACAGTAAACACCATATATTTT. Encoded protein: CASSGKTVNTIYF. Full variable domain (rest looked up from reference TRBV9 and TRBJ1-3): DSGVTQTPKHLITATGQRVTLRCSPRSGDLSVYWYQQSLDQGLQFLIQYYNGEERAKGNILERFSAQQFPDLHSELNLSSLELGDSALYFCASSGKTVNTIYFGEGSWLTVV.

CDR3 loop: CASSGGQGVGNEQFF. CDR3 coding DNA: TGCGCCAGCAGCGGGGGACAGGGAGTTGGCAATGAGCAGTTCTTC. The chain combines TRBV5-1 with TRBJ2-1, with 9 positions matching TRBD1. Germline V CDR1 and CDR2: SGHRS, YFSETQ. This CDR3 contains 15 residues. With 4 bases clipped from V and 6 bases from J, the junction kept 8 bases outside the gene matches.

The J gene is TRBJ1-1, the V gene TRBV5-1; 7 nucleotides match TRBD1. The V gene's germline CDR1 is SGHRS and CDR2 YFSETQ. This CDR3 is 15 amino acids long. The V and J ends lost 7 bases and 0 bases, in that order; junction bases with no gene match: 9. CDR3 residues: CASGNTGAMNTEAFF. The CDR3 DNA is TGCGCCAGCGGAAATACAGGGGCAATGAACACTGAAGCTTTCTTT.

The chain uses TRBV19 and TRBJ1-2; the match to TRBD1 covers 7 bases. CDR3 length: 16 amino acids. Germline CDR1 is LNHDA and CDR2 is SQIVND (reference sequence). V was clipped by 5 bases and J by 3 bases; unmatched bases: 12. The CDR3 DNA reads as TGTGCCAGTAGTTCCATCGCGATCACAGGGGACTATGGCTACACCTTC. Its protein product is CASSSIAITGDYGYTF.

This chain links TRBV28 with TRBJ2-3; D is perhaps TRBD1 (6 bases). The germline V gene encodes CDR1 MDHEN and CDR2 SYDVKM. The CDR3 extends over 15 amino acids. Trimming shortened V by 6 bases and J by 0 bases, and 13 bases separated the two germline ends. The CDR3 nucleotides read TGTGCCAGCAGCTTGGACAGCCAAAGCACAGATACGCAGTATTTT. This gives the protein CASSLDSQSTDTQYF.

The chain uses TRBV11-3 and TRBJ2-6, with D tentatively TRBD2 (6 bases). The CDR3 runs 16 residues. V dropped 1 base and J dropped 0 bases, with 7 bases sitting between them. CDR1 is SGHNT, CDR2 YENEEA, per germline. The CDR3 nucleotides read TGTGCCAGCAGCTTAGGGAGGGCCTCTGGGGCCAACGTCCTGACTTTC. It codes for CASSLGRASGANVLTF.

CDR3 amino acids: CASSLEGVPGTVNQPQHF. The CDR3 coding sequence is TGTGCCAGCAGCTTGGAGGGGGTCCCCGGGACAGTCAATCAGCCCCAGCATTTT. The J gene is TRBJ1-5, the V gene TRBV7-2; 7 positions match TRBD1. CDR3 length: 18 amino acids. Germline-derived CDR1 and CDR2 are SGHTA and FQGNSA. V dropped 3 bases and J dropped 3; count of bases not matched to a gene: 14.

This rearrangement joins TRBV6-1 to TRBJ2-5; D is perhaps TRBD1 (6 bases). The J call may be wrong; the DNA end is better matched by TRBJ2-7. CDR1 and CDR2 (germline): MNHNS, SASEGT. This CDR3 has 16 residues. DNA of the CDR3: TGTGCCAGCAGTGAACGTGATGAGACAGGACTCTACGAGCAGTACTTC. Translating gives CASSERDETGLYEQYF.

The CDR3 sequence: CASSITQGAEQAFF. As DNA, the CDR3 is TGTGCCAGTAGTATTACTCAGGGGGCGGAACAAGCTTTCTTT. V and J are TRBV19 and TRBJ1-1; 8 nucleotides align to TRBD1. The V and J ends lost 3 bases and 9 bases, in that order; junction bases with no gene match: 9. The CDR3 loop spans 14 amino acids. CDR1 is LNHDA, CDR2 SQIVND, per germline (reference sequence).

The V and J genes are TRBV28 and TRBJ1-1; D uncertain. Germline V gives CDR1 MDHEN, CDR2 SYDVKM. With 6 bases removed from V and 1 base from J, the gap between germline ends came to 6 bases. The CDR3 is 12 residues long. CDR3 nucleotides: TGTGCCAGCAGAACACAGAACACTGAAGCTTTCTTT. Translation gives CASRTQNTEAFF.

CDR3 sequence: CASSQVPGQGFRQPQHF. DNA for the CDR3: TGTGCCAGCAGCCAAGTCCCGGGACAGGGATTTAGGCAGCCCCAGCATTTT. The chain uses TRBV4-2 and TRBJ1-5; the match to TRBD1 covers 9 bases. CDR3 length: 17 residues. CDR1 and CDR2 from the germline V gene are LGHNA and YNFKEQ. Germline trimming cut 1 base from V and 7 bases from J; bases unmatched to any gene: 11.